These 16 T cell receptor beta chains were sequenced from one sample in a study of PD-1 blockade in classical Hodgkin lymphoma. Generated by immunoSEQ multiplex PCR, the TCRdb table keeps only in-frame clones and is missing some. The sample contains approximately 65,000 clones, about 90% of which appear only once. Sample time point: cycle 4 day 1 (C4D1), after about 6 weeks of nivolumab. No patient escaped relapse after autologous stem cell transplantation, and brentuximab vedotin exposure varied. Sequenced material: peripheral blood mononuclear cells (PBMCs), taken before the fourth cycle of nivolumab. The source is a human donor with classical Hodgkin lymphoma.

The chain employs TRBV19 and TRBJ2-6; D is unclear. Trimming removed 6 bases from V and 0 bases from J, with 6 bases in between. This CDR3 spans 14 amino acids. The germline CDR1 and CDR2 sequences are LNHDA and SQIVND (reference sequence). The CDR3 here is CASRSYSGANVLTF. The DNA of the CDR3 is TGTGCCAGTAGATCTTACTCTGGGGCCAACGTCCTGACTTTC.

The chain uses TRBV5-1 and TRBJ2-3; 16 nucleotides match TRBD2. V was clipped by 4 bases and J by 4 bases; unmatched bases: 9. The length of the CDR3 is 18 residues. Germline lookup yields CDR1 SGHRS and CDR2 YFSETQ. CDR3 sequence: CASSPGTSGGAVADTQYF. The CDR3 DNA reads TGCGCCAGCAGCCCCGGGACTAGCGGGGGGGCCGTCGCAGATACGCAGTATTTT. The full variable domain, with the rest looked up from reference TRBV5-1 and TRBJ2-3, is KAGVTQTPRYLIKTRGQQVTLSCSPISGHRSVSWYQQTPGQGLQFLFEYFSETQRNKGNFPGRFSGRQFSNSRSEMNVSTLELGDSALYLCASSPGTSGGAVADTQYFGPGTRLTVL.

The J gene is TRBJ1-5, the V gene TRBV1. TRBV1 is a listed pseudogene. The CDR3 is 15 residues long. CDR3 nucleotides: TGCACCAGCAGCCAAAGACGGCCAGTGAATCAGCCCCAGCATTTT. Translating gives CTSSQRRPVNQPQHF.

The chain's CDR3 is CASSLGRRAGGNTQYF. The DNA for the CDR3 is TGTGCCAGCAGCTTAGGGCGGCGGGCGGGGGGAAATACGCAGTATTTT. The chain carries TRBV5-6 and TRBJ2-3, with 8 bases fitting TRBD2. The CDR3 extends over 16 amino acids. With V trimmed by 2 bases and J by 7 bases, 12 bases remained unmatched. Germline assignment: CDR1 SGHDT and CDR2 YYEEEE. Combining the CDR3 with reference TRBV5-6 and TRBJ2-3 gives the whole variable domain DAGVTQSPTHLIKTRGQQVTLRCSPKSGHDTVSWYQQALGQGPQFIFQYYEEEERQRGNFPDRFSGHQFPNYSSELNVNALLLGDSALYLCASSLGRRAGGNTQYFGPGTRLTVL.

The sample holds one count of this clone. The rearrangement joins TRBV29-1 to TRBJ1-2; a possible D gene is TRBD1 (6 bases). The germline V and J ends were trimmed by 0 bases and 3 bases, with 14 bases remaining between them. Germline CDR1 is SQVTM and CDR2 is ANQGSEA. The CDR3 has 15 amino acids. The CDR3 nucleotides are TGCAGCGTTGAAGAGGAGCACAGGGCCTACTATGGCTACACCTTC. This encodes CSVEEEHRAYYGYTF.

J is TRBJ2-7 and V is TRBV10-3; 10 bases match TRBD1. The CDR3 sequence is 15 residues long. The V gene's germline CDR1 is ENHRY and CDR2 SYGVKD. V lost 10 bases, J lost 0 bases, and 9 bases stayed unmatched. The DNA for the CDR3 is TGTGCCACCGGCGCTGGGACAGGGGTCTCCTACGAGCAGTACTTC. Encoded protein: CATGAGTGVSYEQYF.

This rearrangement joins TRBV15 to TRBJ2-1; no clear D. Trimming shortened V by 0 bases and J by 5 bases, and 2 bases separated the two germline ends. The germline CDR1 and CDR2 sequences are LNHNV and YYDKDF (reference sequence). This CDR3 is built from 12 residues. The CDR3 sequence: CATSRDNNEQFF. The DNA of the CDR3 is TGTGCCACCAGCAGAGATAACAATGAGCAGTTCTTC.

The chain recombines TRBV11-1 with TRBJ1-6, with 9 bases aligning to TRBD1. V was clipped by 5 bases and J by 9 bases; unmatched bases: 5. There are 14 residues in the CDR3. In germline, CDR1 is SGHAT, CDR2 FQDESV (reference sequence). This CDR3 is CASSRGQGRSPLHF. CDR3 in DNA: TGTGCCAGCAGCCGGGGACAGGGTCGTTCACCCCTCCACTTT.

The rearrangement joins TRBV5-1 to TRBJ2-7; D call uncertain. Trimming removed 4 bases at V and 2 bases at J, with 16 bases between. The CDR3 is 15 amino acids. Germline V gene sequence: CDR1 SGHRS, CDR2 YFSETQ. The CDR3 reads CASSADEPTTYEQYF. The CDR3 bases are TGCGCCAGCAGCGCAGACGAGCCGACGACCTACGAGCAGTACTTC.

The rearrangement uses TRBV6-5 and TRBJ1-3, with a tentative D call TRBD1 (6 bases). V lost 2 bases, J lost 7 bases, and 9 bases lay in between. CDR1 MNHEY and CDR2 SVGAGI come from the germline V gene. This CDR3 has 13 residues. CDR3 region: CASSYGGRNTIYF. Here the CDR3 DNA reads TGTGCCAGCAGTTACGGGGGCAGGAACACCATATATTTT.

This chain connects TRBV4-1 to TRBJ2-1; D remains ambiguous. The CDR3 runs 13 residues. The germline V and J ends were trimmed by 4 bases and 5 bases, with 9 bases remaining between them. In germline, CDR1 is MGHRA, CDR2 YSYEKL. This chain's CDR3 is CASSPNYHNEQFF. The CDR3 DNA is TGCGCCAGCAGCCCAAACTACCACAATGAGCAGTTCTTC.

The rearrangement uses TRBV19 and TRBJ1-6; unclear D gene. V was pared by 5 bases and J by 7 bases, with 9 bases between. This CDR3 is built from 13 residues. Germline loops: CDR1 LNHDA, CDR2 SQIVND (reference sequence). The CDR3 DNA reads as TGTGCCAGTAGTTTGCTCGGGAATTCACCCCTCCACTTT. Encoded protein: CASSLLGNSPLHF.

CDR3: CASSEQSYGYTF. The CDR3 DNA follows: TGTGCCAGCAGCGAACAGAGCTATGGCTACACCTTC. The chain recombines TRBV11-2 with TRBJ1-2; D ambiguous. The V gene's germline CDR1 is SGHAT and CDR2 FQNNGV. Trimming stripped 5 bases from V and 4 bases from J, with 8 bases between. The CDR3 is 12 amino acids. Complete variable domain (other parts from reference TRBV11-2 and TRBJ1-2): EAGVAQSPRYKIIEKRQSVAFWCNPISGHATLYWYQQILGQGPKLLIQFQNNGVVDDSQLPKDRFSAERLKGVDSTLKIQPAKLEDSAVYLCASSEQSYGYTFGSGTRLTVV.

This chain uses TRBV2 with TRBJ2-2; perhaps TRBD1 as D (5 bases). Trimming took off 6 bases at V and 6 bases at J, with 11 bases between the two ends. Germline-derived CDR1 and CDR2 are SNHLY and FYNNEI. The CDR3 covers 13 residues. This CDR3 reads CASSQTAPGELFF. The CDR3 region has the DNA TGTGCCAGCAGCCAGACAGCTCCCGGGGAGCTGTTTTTT.

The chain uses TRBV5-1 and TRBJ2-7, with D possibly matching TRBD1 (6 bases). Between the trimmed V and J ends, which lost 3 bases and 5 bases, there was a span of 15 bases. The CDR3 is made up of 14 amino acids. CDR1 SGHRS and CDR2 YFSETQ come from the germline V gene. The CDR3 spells CASSSRQGRDEQYF. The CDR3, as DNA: TGCGCCAGCAGCTCCCGGCAGGGGCGAGACGAGCAGTACTTC.

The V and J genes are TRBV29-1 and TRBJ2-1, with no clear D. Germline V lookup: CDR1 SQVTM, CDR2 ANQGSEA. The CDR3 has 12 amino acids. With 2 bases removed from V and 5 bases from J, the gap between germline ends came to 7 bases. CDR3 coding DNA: TGCAGCGTTGAAAGGACGAACAATGAGCAGTTCTTC. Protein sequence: CSVERTNNEQFF.